A selection of T cell receptor beta chains follows, all from one sample in a study of blood T cell repertoires in COVID-19. Profiling relied on immunoSEQ multiplex PCR, and the TCRdb table lists in-frame clones only, not all of them. The table shows roughly 190,000 clones, with 90% occurring only once. The sequenced material came from peripheral blood. These receptors all come from a man over 45 with acute or convalescent COVID-19. CDR3s include the opening cysteine and the closing phenylalanine or tryptophan. A D gene is named only where the DNA matches it firmly. A row's size may be missing; if present it is once, few, many or a size class.

-	TRBV7-2	TRBD2	TRBJ2-1	TGTGCCAGCAGCCCGACTAGCGGGGGGGGGATTGAGCAGTTCTTC	CASSPTSGGGIEQFF
-	TRBV6-6	TRBD1	TRBJ1-1	TGTGCCAGCAGTCGCTTTTCTCGACAGGGCTACACTGAAGCTTTCTTT	CASSRFSRQGYTEAFF
once	TRBV7-8	-	TRBJ1-3	TGTGCAAGCAGCTTAGGGGCAGATTTCTCTGGAAACACCATATATTTT	CASSLGADFSGNTIYF
-	TRBV11-3	-	TRBJ2-1	TGTGCCAGCAGCTTTGGAGACTCGAGCTCCTACAATGAGCAGTTCTTC	CASSFGDSSSYNEQFF
-	TRBV6-5	-	TRBJ1-1	TGTGCCAGCAGTTATTCGGTGAGGAACACTGAAGCTTTCTTT	CASSYSVRNTEAFF
-	TRBV5-1	TRBD1	TRBJ1-3	TGCGCCAGCAGCTACGGACAGGGGGCCTCTGGAAACACCATATATTTT	CASSYGQGASGNTIYF
-	TRBV27	TRBD1	TRBJ1-1	TGTGCCAGCCGCGGACAGGGGAACACTGAAGCTTTCTTT	CASRGQGNTEAFF
-	TRBV5-4	TRBD1	TRBJ1-2	TGTGCCAGCAGCCGCAACAGGGGCTCGGGCTATGGCTACACCTTC	CASSRNRGSGYGYTF
-	TRBV12-5	TRBD2	TRBJ2-2	TGTGCTAGTGCCCGGGGGGGGGACACCGGGGAGCTGTTTTTT	CASARGGDTGELFF
-	TRBV10-3	TRBD1	TRBJ1-4	TGTGCCATCAGTGAGTCGCAGGGGGTCAGACTGTTTTTT	CAISESQGVRLFF
-	TRBV6-5	-	TRBJ2-1	TGTGCCAGCACGGACACCAGCTCCTACAATGAGCAGTTCTTC	CASTDTSSYNEQFF
-	TRBV29-1	TRBD1	TRBJ1-1	TGCAGCGTTGCTTCTTTTCAGGGGGCGAACACTGAAGCTTTCTTT	CSVASFQGANTEAFF
-	TRBV2	-	TRBJ1-1	TGTGCCAGCAGAGAACAGGGTTCTTGGACTGAAGCTTTCTTT	CASREQGSWTEAFF
-	TRBV23-1	-	TRBJ2-5	TGCGCCAGCAAACGGCAAGAGACCCAGTACTTC	CASKRQETQYF
few	TRBV30	-	TRBJ1-3	TGTGCCTGGCGCCAGTTAAGCTCTGGAAACACCATATATTTT	CAWRQLSSGNTIYF
-	TRBV7-9	-	TRBJ2-3	TGTGCCAGCAGCCCAGGGGCTGACACAGATACGCAGTATTTT	CASSPGADTDTQYF
-	TRBV10-3	-	TRBJ1-5	TGTGCCACCTCCTCCAGGTCGGGCAATCAGCCCCAGCATTTT	CATSSRSGNQPQHF
-	TRBV3-1/TRBV3-2	-	TRBJ2-3	TGTGCCAGCAGCCTGAGCCCTAGCACAGATACGCAGTATTTT	CASSLSPSTDTQYF
-	TRBV9	TRBD1	TRBJ2-3	TGTGCCAGCAGCGTAGAGGGACAGTCAGATACGCAGTATTTT	CASSVEGQSDTQYF
-	TRBV20-1	-	TRBJ2-1	TGCAGTGCCACAACGTACAATGAGCAGTTCTTC	CSATTYNEQFF
-	TRBV5-5	TRBD1	TRBJ1-2	TGTGCCAGCAGCCTTGGACAGGTAGATGGCTACACCTTC	CASSLGQVDGYTF
-	TRBV5-8	TRBD1	TRBJ1-1	TGTGCCAGCAGCTTGAGACAGGGGGGCGCGGGTACTGAAGCTTTCTTT	CASSLRQGGAGTEAFF
-	TRBV2	-	TRBJ2-2	TGTGCCAGCAGTGACACCTCTTCAAGGAAGGGGTCCGGGGAGCTGTTTTTT	CASSDTSSRKGSGELFF
-	TRBV11-2	TRBD2	TRBJ2-3	TGTGCCTCCTCCCCGGGGACGGGGGGGGGCACAGATACGCAGTATTTT	CASSPGTGGGTDTQYF
-	TRBV9	-	TRBJ1-3	TGTGCCAGCAGCGTAGCGGTAGGACAGAGCTCTGGAAACACCATATATTTT	CASSVAVGQSSGNTIYF
-	TRBV6-8	-	TRBJ2-4	TGTGCCAGCTGTTACCCGTGGGTGGGGGCCGGGCAGGGAAACATTCAGTACTTC	CASCYPWVGAGQGNIQYF
-	TRBV6-4	TRBD1	TRBJ2-1	TGTGCCAGCAGTGACTCAAGGGACAGACTCTACAATGAGCAGTTCTTC	CASSDSRDRLYNEQFF
-	TRBV7-2	TRBD1	TRBJ1-6	TGTGCCAGCACCCCGGAGACAGGGTATAATTCACCCCTCCACTTT	CASTPETGYNSPLHF
-	TRBV3-1/TRBV3-2	-	TRBJ2-5	TGTGCCAGCAACAACAGGGCGGAGCTCCAAGAGACCCAGTACTTC	CASNNRAELQETQYF
-	TRBV27	TRBD1	TRBJ2-4	TGTGCCAGCAGTTTACGCCCGACAGGGGGGTCGGACATTCAGTACTTC	CASSLRPTGGSDIQYF
-	TRBV2	-	TRBJ2-1	TGTGCCAGCAGGGTACAGTACAATGAGCAGTTCTTC	CASRVQYNEQFF
-	TRBV7-2	TRBD1	TRBJ2-5	TGTGCCAGCAGCGTCATGAGCCAGGGGACAGGCAGGGAGGAGACCCAGTACTTC	CASSVMSQGTGREETQYF
-	TRBV7-9	-	TRBJ2-5	TGTGCCAGCAGCCAAGGTTCCGGTGGAGGAGAGACCCAGTACTTC	CASSQGSGGGETQYF
-	TRBV4-3	TRBD2	TRBJ2-3	TGCGCCAGCAGCCAAGCGCTAGCGGGGGATTCTAGCACAGATACGCAGTATTTT	CASSQALAGDSSTDTQYF
-	TRBV29-1	-	TRBJ2-1	TGCAGCGTACAACCACAATGGGGGAGGAGAAGTGAGCAGTTCTTC	CSVQPQWGRRSEQFF
-	TRBV6-5	-	TRBJ1-5	TGTGCCAGCAGCAACGGACAGTCGCCGCCCCAGCATTTT	CASSNGQSPPQHF
-	TRBV7-9	-	TRBJ2-3	TGTGCCAGCAGCTTAGGTGGGGGCGCAGATACGCAGTATTTT	CASSLGGGADTQYF
-	TRBV9	TRBD1	TRBJ2-2	TGTGCCAGCAGCGTAGCTGTGGCCACAGGGGCCGGGGAGCTGTTTTTT	CASSVAVATGAGELFF
-	TRBV7-2	TRBD1	TRBJ2-5	TGTGCCAGCAGCCAAGACAGGGGGCGAGGGACCCAGTACTTC	CASSQDRGRGTQYF
-	TRBV7-6	-	TRBJ2-3	TGTGCCAGCAGCTTGGGTGGGGCGCAGAATACGCAGTATTTT	CASSLGGAQNTQYF
once	TRBV27	TRBD1	TRBJ2-2	TGTGCCAGCAGACAGGGGGGAGGCGGGGAGCTGTTTTTT	CASRQGGGGELFF
-	TRBV30	-	TRBJ1-4	TGTGCCTGGAGGCGAACGGGAACTAATGAAAAACTGTTTTTT	CAWRRTGTNEKLFF
once	TRBV2	-	TRBJ1-1	TGTGCCAGCAGGATAAAGGGGATCACTGAAGCTTTCTTT	CASRIKGITEAFF
-	TRBV5-1	-	TRBJ1-4	TGCGCCAGCAGCTACCAGGGAAGGGGGACTAATGAAAAACTGTTTTTT	CASSYQGRGTNEKLFF